This T cell receptor (delta chain) was retrieved from a study of γδ T cells in repeated Plasmodium falciparum infection. The overall study: Over about 640 days, donors received four mosquito-bite P. falciparum NF54 infections.

This clone has only a few counts. This DNA translates differently at residue 3 from the TCRdb protein, which is that of a much larger clone; a read error is likely, and the protein shown is the DNA's own translation. Sequencing covered both gamma and delta TCR chains per sample. TCRdb ran CATT on the multiplex PCR reads. This sample has about 89,000 delta-chain clones, with over 1.3% found just once. The clonotype comes from a pool of human donors (malaria-infected and uninfected, not separated). Material for sequencing was gamma-delta T cells from blood.

DNA of the CDR3: TGTGCTCCTGGGGAACTTCGGACCTGGGGGAGTACAAAACTCATCTTT. This gives the protein CAPGELRTWGSTKLIF. The chain joins TRDV1 to TRDJ1; TRDD3 agrees at 8 bases. Assignment of the J gene here rests on matching the DNA to germline, because TCRdb gives none. The CDR3 totals 16 residues. Germline CDR1 is TSWWSYY and CDR2 is QGS.